This entry lists 18 T cell receptor beta chains sequenced from one sample in a study of blood T cell repertoires in COVID-19. The method was immunoSEQ multiplex PCR; TCRdb's version includes in-frame clones alone and lacks a portion of them. The sample yields 400,000 to 550,000 clones, about 85% seen once. The sample comprised PBMCs or T cells enriched from blood (not recorded which). These receptors all stem from a woman between 18 and 29 years old with acute COVID-19.

The chain is built from TRBV11-2 and TRBJ2-1; maybe TRBD2 (5 bases). The germline gives CDR1 SGHAT, CDR2 FQNNGV. The CDR3 consists of 12 residues. Trimming removed 0 bases at V and 12 bases at J, with 9 bases between. CDR3 protein: CASSLDGRGQFF. The CDR3 bases are TGTGCCAGCAGCTTAGATGGGAGAGGGCAGTTCTTC.

The J gene is TRBJ2-7, the V gene TRBV28; TRBD1 might be the D (8 bases). V lost 5 bases and J 2 bases, leaving 13 bases between the germline ends. CDR1 and CDR2 from the germline V gene are MDHEN and SYDVKM. The CDR3 loop spans 14 amino acids. In DNA, the CDR3 is TGTGCCAGCAGTGGGGGGGACAGGCCCTACGAGCAGTACTTC. Translation gives CASSGGDRPYEQYF.

This rearrangement joins TRBV2 to TRBJ1-1, with 9 positions matching TRBD1. The CDR3 runs 15 residues. Germline V lookup: CDR1 SNHLY, CDR2 FYNNEI. The ends lost 3 bases at V and 4 bases at J; junction bases unmatched: 6. The CDR3 nucleotides read TGTGCCAGCAGTGATTACCGGGACAGGGTCACTGAAGCTTTCTTT. This codes for CASSDYRDRVTEAFF.

The chain links TRBV27 to TRBJ1-1; 7 bases agree with TRBD1. The CDR3 spans 13 residues. The germline gives CDR1 MNHEY, CDR2 SMNVEV (reference sequence). The V and J ends lost 5 bases and 3 bases, in that order; junction bases with no gene match: 3. CDR3 DNA sequence: TGTGCCAGCAGTCAGGACAGGCACACTGAAGCTTTCTTT. It is translated as CASSQDRHTEAFF.

This sequence joins TRBV12-5 and TRBJ2-5, with D possibly TRBD2 on 6 matching bases. Trimming shortened V by 7 bases and J by 2 bases, and 14 bases separated the two germline ends. Germline loops: CDR1 LGHNT, CDR2 FRNRAP. The CDR3 sequence is 14 residues long. The CDR3 bases are TGTGCTAGTGCCTCGGGAGTTCGGCAAGAGACCCAGTACTTC. This encodes CASASGVRQETQYF.

V is TRBV6-2 or TRBV6-3 and J is TRBJ2-3; the match to TRBD2 covers 7 bases. The CDR3 loop spans 17 amino acids. The trim removed 2 bases at V and 5 bases at J, leaving 13 bases unmatched. Germline CDR1 and CDR2: MNHEY and SVGEGT. The chain's CDR3 is CASSYTLAGPRLDTQYF. For the CDR3, the DNA is TGTGCCAGCAGTTACACCTTAGCGGGCCCCCGCTTAGATACGCAGTATTTT.

This chain links TRBV5-6 with TRBJ2-2, with 8 bases lining up with TRBD1. V gave up 4 bases and J gave up 6 bases; unmatched junction bases: 8. CDR3 length: 15 amino acids. Germline CDR1 SGHDT, CDR2 YYEEEE. The CDR3 reads CASSLRTGLAGELFF. The CDR3 nucleotides are TGTGCCAGCAGCCTTCGGACAGGGCTCGCCGGGGAGCTGTTTTTT.

Here the CDR3 DNA reads TGTGCCAGCTCACCTTACAGGGAGGATACGCAGTATTTT. Its translation is CASSPYREDTQYF. The V call is TRBV18, the J call TRBJ2-3; D possibly corresponds to TRBD1 (6 bases). The CDR3 is 13 residues long. V shed 3 bases and J shed 6 bases, with 10 bases lying between them. Germline values: CDR1 KGHSH, CDR2 LQKENI. Variable domain in full (rest from reference TRBV18 and TRBJ2-3): NAGVMQNPRHLVRRRGQEARLRCSPMKGHSHVYWYRQLPEEGLKFMVYLQKENIIDESGMPKERFSAEFPKEGPSILRIQQVVRGDSAAYFCASSPYREDTQYFGPGTRLTVL.

This chain connects TRBV7-2 to TRBJ1-3, with D possibly being TRBD1 (5 bases). The germline CDR1 and CDR2 sequences are SGHTA and FQGNSA. The CDR3 is 18 amino acids. The V gene lost 2 bases and the J gene lost 4 bases, with 21 bases spanning the gap. CDR3 protein: CASSLLLMQGLAGNTIYF. In nucleotides, the CDR3 is TGTGCCAGCAGCTTACTATTAATGCAGGGACTGGCCGGAAACACCATATATTTT.

The CDR3 here is CASSLGRDTSTDTQYF. The CDR3 DNA reads TGCGCCAGCAGCTTGGGCCGGGATACTAGCACAGATACGCAGTATTTT. This chain uses TRBV5-1 with TRBJ2-3; a weak D match, TRBD2 (5 bases). CDR3 length: 16 residues. Germline values: CDR1 SGHRS, CDR2 YFSETQ. V was trimmed by 0 bases and J by 0 bases, leaving 11 bases between them.

This sequence joins TRBV27 and TRBJ2-7, with D possibly matching TRBD2 (6 bases). The CDR3 has 14 residues. V lost 2 bases, J lost 1 base, and 9 bases lay in between. Germline CDR1 is MNHEY and CDR2 is SMNVEV (reference sequence). CDR3 protein: CASSLNGGSYEQYF. For the CDR3, the DNA is TGTGCCAGCAGTTTAAATGGGGGGTCCTACGAGCAGTACTTC.

V and J are TRBV4-1 and TRBJ2-7; D unclear. Germline V lookup: CDR1 MGHRA, CDR2 YSYEKL. V gave up 1 base and J gave up 5 bases, with 15 bases separating them. This CDR3 spans 15 amino acids. DNA for the CDR3: TGCGCCAGCAGCCAAGTCTTCAGGAACCCCGACGAGCAGTACTTC. This gives the protein CASSQVFRNPDEQYF.

This clone came up a few times. This chain connects TRBV7-9 to TRBJ2-7; D unresolved. Trimming took off 3 bases at V and 3 bases at J, with 12 bases between the two ends. The CDR3 covers 14 residues. CDR1 and CDR2 from the germline V gene are SEHNR and FQNEAQ (reference sequence). The CDR3 is CASSFAGSNYEQYF. The CDR3 DNA is TGTGCCAGCAGCTTTGCAGGTTCCAACTACGAGCAGTACTTC.

The rearrangement joins TRBV19 to TRBJ2-2; 8 bases map to TRBD1. V shed 6 bases, J shed 1 base, and the junction held 19 bases outside the gene matches. The CDR3 has 20 residues. Looked up from germline, CDR1 is LNHDA and CDR2 is SQIVND (reference sequence). CDR3 sequence: CASSRRGGTGVFRNTGELFF. Here the CDR3 DNA reads TGTGCCAGTAGCCGACGTGGCGGGACAGGAGTATTTCGGAACACCGGGGAGCTGTTTTTT.

The V and J genes are TRBV29-1 and TRBJ1-1, with a possible D match to TRBD1 (6 bases). CDR1 is SQVTM and CDR2 is ANQGSEA in the germline V gene. The CDR3 totals 13 residues. V lost 5 bases, J lost 4 bases, and 14 bases lay in between. This chain's CDR3 is CSVRGGRGTEAFF. The DNA of the CDR3 is TGCAGCGTTCGGGGGGGGCGCGGCACTGAAGCTTTCTTT.

The genes are TRBV4-3 and TRBJ1-5, with a weak D call TRBD1 (5 bases). V was trimmed by 0 bases and J by 6 bases, leaving 9 bases between them. The CDR3 length is 14 residues. Germline V gene lookup returns CDR1 LGHNA and CDR2 YSLEER. CDR3 protein: CASSQEGGSQPQHF. CDR3 nucleotides: TGCGCCAGCAGCCAAGAGGGGGGGAGTCAGCCCCAGCATTTT.

This clone was seen once. This chain connects TRBV28 to TRBJ1-5, with a tentative D call TRBD1 (5 bases). CDR3 length: 15 residues. V was clipped by 4 bases and J by 5 bases, with 15 bases between them. Germline loops: CDR1 MDHEN, CDR2 SYDVKM. CDR3 bases: TGTGCCAGCAGTTGGGCATCAAAGGGGTATCAGCCCCAGCATTTT. This encodes CASSWASKGYQPQHF.

For this clone: Different DNA sequences within this sample yield the same CDR3. The rearrangement uses TRBV7-8 and TRBJ1-5, with a tentative D call TRBD1 (5 bases). Deletions cut 1 base from V and 4 bases from J, with 14 bases between. CDR1 is SGHVS, CDR2 FQNEAQ, per germline. This CDR3 spans 16 amino acids. The DNA of the CDR3 is TGTGCCAGCAGCTTAGAGGGCAGGGTTTCGAATCAGCCCCAGCATTTT. It encodes CASSLEGRVSNQPQHF.